Included here is one T cell receptor (beta chain) sequence, with context. Trimming pared 1 base from V and 13 bases from J, leaving 26 bases between. From germline, CDR1 is SGHVS and CDR2 FNYEAQ. CDR3 size: 17 residues. This record belongs to a study of tumor-infiltrating lymphocytes in oesophageal squamous cell carcinoma. TCRdb re-derived calls from the PCR reads in MiXCR, one entry per CDR3 protein. The sample lists about 19,000 distinct CDR3 sequences, more than 40% occurring once. V and J are TRBV7-6 and TRBJ2-4; D might be TRBD2 (7 bases). Specimen: normal esophageal tissue next to the tumor. The sequence was obtained from a male donor with esophageal squamous cell carcinoma. CDR3 bases: TGTGCCAGCAGCTTAGGGGGCGGGGGACACTCCTACAATGAGCAGTACTTC. Translated: CASSLGGGGHSYNEQYF. Full variable domain (remainder filled in from reference TRBV7-6 and TRBJ2-4): GAGVSQSPRYKVTKRGQDVALRCDPISGHVSLYWYRQALGQGPEFLTYFNYEAQQDKSGLPNDRFSAERPEGSISTLTIQRTEQRDSAMYRCASSLGGGGHSYNEQYFGAGTRLSVL.